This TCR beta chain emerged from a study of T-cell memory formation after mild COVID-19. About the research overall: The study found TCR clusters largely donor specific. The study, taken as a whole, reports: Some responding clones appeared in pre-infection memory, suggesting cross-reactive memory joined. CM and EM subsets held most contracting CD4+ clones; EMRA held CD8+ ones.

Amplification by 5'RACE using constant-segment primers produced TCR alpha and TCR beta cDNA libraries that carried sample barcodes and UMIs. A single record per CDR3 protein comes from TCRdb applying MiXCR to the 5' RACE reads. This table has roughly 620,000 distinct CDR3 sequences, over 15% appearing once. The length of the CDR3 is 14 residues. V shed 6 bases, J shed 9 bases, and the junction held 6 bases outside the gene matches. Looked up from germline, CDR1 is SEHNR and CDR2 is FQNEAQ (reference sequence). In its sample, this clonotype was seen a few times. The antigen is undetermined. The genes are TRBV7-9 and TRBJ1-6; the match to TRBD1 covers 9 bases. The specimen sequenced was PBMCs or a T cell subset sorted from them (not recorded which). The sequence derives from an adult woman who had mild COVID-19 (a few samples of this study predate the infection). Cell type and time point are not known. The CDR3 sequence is CASRSGTGSSPLHF. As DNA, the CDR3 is TGTGCCAGCAGATCCGGGACAGGGAGTTCACCCCTCCACTTT.